The entry below describes one T cell receptor beta chain. Original handling: Amplification with reference gene primers provided the estimates of nucleated cell counts. Profiling relied on immunoSEQ multiplex PCR, and the TCRdb table lists in-frame clones only, not all of them. V and J calls and clone size are as listed in that table; D and trimming were resolved from the DNA. The sample holds roughly 110,000 clones, around 80% seen once. The sample belongs to a study of blood T cell repertoires in COVID-19. Whole-study context: Researchers got acute and convalescent COVID-19 samples from the United States, Italy and Spain.

The clonotype originates from a man at least 80 years old with COVID-19, enrolled during active disease. The sequenced sample consisted of peripheral blood.

In DNA form, the CDR3 reads TGTGCCAGCAGCTGGGGGGACAGGGATTATTCACCCCTCCACTTT. Amino acid sequence: CASSWGDRDYSPLHF. The chain recombines TRBV5-6 with TRBJ1-6; 9 nucleotides align to TRBD1. CDR3 length: 15 amino acids. Germline assignment: CDR1 SGHDT and CDR2 YYEEEE. The trim removed 3 bases at V and 8 bases at J, leaving 6 bases unmatched.